This TCR beta chain was identified in a study of blood T cell repertoires in COVID-19. Methods used by the authors: The assay estimated nucleated cells by amplifying reference gene primers. The data were produced by immunoSEQ multiplex PCR, yet TCRdb's version contains in-frame clones alone and is incomplete. Clonal size and the V and J genes are those of that table, whereas D and trimming came from the DNA. The repertoire includes over 250,000 clones, 87% of them detected once, and 8.9% sits in the top ten. The recovered donors of Cohort 3 showed two negative PCRs, clearance, or symptom resolution. This CDR3 spans 17 amino acids. The germline V gene encodes CDR1 SNHLY and CDR2 FYNNEI. Trimming shortened V by 6 bases and J by 7 bases, and 22 bases separated the two germline ends.

Sequenced: PBMCs or T cells enriched from blood (not recorded which). The chain employs TRBV2 and TRBJ1-6; D gene ambiguous. This sequence originates from a woman aged 18-35 years who had recovered from COVID-19. CDR3 loop: CASSYFSGRLENSPLHF. As DNA, the CDR3 is TGTGCCAGCAGCTATTTTTCGGGGAGGCTTGAGAATTCACCCCTCCACTTT.